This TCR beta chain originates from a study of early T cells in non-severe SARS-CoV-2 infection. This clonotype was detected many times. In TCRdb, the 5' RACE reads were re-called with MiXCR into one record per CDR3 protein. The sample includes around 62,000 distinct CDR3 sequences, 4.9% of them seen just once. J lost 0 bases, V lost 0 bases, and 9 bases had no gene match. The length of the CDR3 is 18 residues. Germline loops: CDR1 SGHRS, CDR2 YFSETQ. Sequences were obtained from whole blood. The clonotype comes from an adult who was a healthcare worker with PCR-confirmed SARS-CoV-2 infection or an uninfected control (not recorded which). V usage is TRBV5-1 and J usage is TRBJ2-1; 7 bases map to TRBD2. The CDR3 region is CASSLGLAEDSSYNEQFF. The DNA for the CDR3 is TGCGCCAGCAGCTTGGGGCTAGCGGAAGATAGCTCCTACAATGAGCAGTTCTTC.